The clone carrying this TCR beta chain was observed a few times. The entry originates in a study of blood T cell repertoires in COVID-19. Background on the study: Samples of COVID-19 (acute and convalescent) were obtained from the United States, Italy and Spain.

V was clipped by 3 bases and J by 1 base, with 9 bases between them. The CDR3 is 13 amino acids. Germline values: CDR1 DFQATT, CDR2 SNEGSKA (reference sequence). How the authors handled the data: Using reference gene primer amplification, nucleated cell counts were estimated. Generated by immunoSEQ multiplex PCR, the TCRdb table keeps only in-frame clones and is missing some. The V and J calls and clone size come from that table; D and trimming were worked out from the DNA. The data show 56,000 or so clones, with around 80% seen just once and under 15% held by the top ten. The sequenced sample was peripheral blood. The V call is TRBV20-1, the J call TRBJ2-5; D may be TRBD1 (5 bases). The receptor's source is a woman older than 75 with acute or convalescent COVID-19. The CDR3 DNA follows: TGCAGTGCTAGTCGACAGCTCCAAGAGACCCAGTACTTC. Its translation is CSASRQLQETQYF.